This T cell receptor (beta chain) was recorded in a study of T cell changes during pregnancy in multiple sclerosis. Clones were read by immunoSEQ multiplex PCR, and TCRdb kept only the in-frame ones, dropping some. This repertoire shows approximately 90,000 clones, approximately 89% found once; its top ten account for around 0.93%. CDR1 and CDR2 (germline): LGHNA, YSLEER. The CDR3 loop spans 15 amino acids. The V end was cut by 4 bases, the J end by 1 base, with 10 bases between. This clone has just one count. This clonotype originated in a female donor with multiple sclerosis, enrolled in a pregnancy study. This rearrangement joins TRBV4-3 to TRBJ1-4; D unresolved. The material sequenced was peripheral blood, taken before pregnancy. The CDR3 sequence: CASSPVGGTNEKLFF. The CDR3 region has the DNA TGCGCCAGCAGCCCAGTGGGAGGAACTAATGAAAAACTGTTTTTT.